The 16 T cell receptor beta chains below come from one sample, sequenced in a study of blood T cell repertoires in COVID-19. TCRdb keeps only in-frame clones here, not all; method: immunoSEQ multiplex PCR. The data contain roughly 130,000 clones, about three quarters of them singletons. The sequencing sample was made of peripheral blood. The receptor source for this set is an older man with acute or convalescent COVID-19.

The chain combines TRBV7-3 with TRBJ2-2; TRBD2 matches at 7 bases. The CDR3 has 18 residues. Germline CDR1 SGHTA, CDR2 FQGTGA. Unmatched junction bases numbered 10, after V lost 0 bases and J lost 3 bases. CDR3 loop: CASSLTRGGIGDTGELFF. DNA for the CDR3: TGTGCCAGCAGCTTAACGAGGGGAGGGATAGGAGACACCGGGGAGCTGTTTTTT.

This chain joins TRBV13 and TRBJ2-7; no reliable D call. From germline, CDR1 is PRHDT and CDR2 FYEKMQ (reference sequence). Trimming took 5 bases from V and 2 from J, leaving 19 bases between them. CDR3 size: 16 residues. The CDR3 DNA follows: TGTGCCAGCAGCGCCACCCTGACGGAGATAGCCTACGAGCAGTACTTC. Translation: CASSATLTEIAYEQYF.

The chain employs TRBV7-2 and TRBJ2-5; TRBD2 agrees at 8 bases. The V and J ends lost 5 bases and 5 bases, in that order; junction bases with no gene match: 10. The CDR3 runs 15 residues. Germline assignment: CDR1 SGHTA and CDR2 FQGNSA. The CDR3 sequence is CASSPAGGGRETQYF. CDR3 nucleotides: TGTGCCAGCAGCCCGGCCGGGGGGGGAAGGGAGACCCAGTACTTC.

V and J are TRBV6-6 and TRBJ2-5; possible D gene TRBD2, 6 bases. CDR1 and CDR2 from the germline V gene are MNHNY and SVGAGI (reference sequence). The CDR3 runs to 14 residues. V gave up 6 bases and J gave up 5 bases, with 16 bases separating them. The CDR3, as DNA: TGTGCCAGCAGCCCAACGTGGGGGGATGAGACCCAGTACTTC. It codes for CASSPTWGDETQYF.

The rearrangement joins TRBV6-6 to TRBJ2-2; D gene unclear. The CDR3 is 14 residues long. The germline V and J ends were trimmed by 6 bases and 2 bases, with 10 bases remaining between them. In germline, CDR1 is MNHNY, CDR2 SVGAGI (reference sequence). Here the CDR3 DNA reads TGTGCCAGCAGGGGCGCTTCCAACACCGGGGAGCTGTTTTTT. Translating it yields CASRGASNTGELFF.

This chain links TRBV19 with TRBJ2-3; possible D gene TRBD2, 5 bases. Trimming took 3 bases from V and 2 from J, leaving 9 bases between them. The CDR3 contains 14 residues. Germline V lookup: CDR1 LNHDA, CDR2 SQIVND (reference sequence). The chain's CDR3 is CASSIGRDTDTQYF. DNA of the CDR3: TGTGCCAGTAGTATTGGACGGGACACAGATACGCAGTATTTT.

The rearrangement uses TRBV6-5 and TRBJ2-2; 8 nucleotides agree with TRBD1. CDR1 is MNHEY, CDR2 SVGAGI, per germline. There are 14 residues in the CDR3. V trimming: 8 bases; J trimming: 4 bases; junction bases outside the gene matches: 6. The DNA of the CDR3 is TGTGCCAGCGGACGGACAGGGTCCACCGGGGAGCTGTTTTTT. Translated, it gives CASGRTGSTGELFF.

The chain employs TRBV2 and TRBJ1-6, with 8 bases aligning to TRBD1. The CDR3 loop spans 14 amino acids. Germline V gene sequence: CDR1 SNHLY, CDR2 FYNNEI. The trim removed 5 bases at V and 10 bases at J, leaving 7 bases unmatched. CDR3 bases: TGTGCCAGCAGTCTAGGACAGGGCTGGTCACCCCTCCACTTT. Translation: CASSLGQGWSPLHF.

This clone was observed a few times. DNA for the CDR3: TGTGCCAGCAGTGAGAGTCTAGCGGGCAATGAGCAGTTCTTC. Encoded protein: CASSESLAGNEQFF. The chain is built from TRBV2 and TRBJ2-1, with 8 bases matching TRBD2. The CDR3 runs to 14 residues. V shed 3 bases and J 6 bases; nucleotides not matched to a gene: 4. CDR1 and CDR2 (germline): SNHLY, FYNNEI.

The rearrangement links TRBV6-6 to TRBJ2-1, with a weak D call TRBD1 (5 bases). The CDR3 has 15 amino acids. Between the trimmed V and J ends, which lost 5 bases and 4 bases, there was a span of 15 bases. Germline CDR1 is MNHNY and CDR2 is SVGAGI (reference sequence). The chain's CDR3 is CASSTPGQGYNEQFF. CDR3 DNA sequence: TGTGCCAGCAGTACCCCTGGGCAGGGATACAATGAGCAGTTCTTC.

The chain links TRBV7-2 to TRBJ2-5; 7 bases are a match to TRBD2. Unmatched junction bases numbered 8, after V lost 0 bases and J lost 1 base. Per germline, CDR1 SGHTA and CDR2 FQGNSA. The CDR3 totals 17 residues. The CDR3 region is CASSLASAGVAQETQYF. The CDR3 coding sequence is TGTGCCAGCAGCTTAGCTTCTGCGGGGGTTGCCCAAGAGACCCAGTACTTC. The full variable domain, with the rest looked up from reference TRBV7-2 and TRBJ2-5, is GAGVSQSPSNKVTEKGKDVELRCDPISGHTALYWYRQSLGQGLEFLIYFQGNSAPDKSGLPSDRFSAERTGGSVSTLTIQRTQQEDSAVYLCASSLASAGVAQETQYFGPGTRLLVL.

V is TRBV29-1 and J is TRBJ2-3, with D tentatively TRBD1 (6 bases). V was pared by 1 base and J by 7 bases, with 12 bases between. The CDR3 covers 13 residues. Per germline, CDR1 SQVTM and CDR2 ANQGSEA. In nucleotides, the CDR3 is TGCAGCGTTGAAGTAATACAGGGACATACGCAGTATTTT. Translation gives CSVEVIQGHTQYF.

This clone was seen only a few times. The chain's CDR3 is CAIRDSGGADQTQYF. The CDR3 DNA reads as TGTGCCATCAGGGATAGCGGGGGGGCCGATCAGACCCAGTACTTC. This chain joins TRBV10-3 and TRBJ2-5; TRBD2 matches at 11 bases. The CDR3 has 15 residues. Germline values: CDR1 ENHRY, CDR2 SYGVKD. V lost 6 bases and J lost 6; bases outside the gene matches: 9.

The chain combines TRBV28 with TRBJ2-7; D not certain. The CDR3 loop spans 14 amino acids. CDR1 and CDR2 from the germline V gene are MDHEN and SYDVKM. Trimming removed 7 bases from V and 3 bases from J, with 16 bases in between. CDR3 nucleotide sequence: TGTGCCAGCATCTCGAGACTGGAAGTCTACGAGCAGTACTTC. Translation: CASISRLEVYEQYF.

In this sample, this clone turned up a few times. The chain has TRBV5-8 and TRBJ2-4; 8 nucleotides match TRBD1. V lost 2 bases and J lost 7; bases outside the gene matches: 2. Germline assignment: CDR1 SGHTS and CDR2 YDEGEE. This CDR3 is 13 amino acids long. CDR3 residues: CASSFDRGNIQYF. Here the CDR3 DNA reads TGTGCCAGCAGCTTTGACAGGGGTAACATTCAGTACTTC.

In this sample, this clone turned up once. Here the CDR3 DNA reads TGCGCCAGCAGCCAAGTTCTCGACAGAAATTACGAGCAGTACTTC. Its protein product is CASSQVLDRNYEQYF. The chain employs TRBV4-3 and TRBJ2-7; a weak D match, TRBD1 (5 bases). The CDR3 is made up of 15 amino acids. The germline gives CDR1 LGHNA, CDR2 YSLEER. Trimming cost V 1 base and J 4 bases, with 14 bases left between them.